These T cell receptor beta chains were read from a single sample in a study of T cell repertoires in cytomegalovirus infection. TCRdb redid the calling of the reads with MiXCR, one entry per CDR3 protein. This repertoire shows roughly 500,000 distinct CDR3 sequences, about 33% found once; its top ten account for about a sixth. These TCRs' antigens remain unknown. This material consisted of cultured PBMCs, taken from culture after CMV antigen stimulation. These receptors came from a human donor in good health (CMV status not recorded). Some clones in this sample may be carry-over from other donors' samples. The CDR3 runs from the conserved cysteine through the conserved F or W. Fields, in order: CDR3 protein, CDR3 DNA, D gene, V gene, J gene, clone size. A D gene is named only where the DNA matches it firmly. Rows may omit the clone size; those that give it use once, few, many or a size class.

CASSQILGGNTGELFF	TGTGCCAGCAGCCAGATACTCGGCGGGAACACCGGGGAGCTGTTTTTT	-	TRBV7-2	TRBJ2-2	few
CASSPRTSGNEQFF	TGTGCCAGCAGTCCTAGGACTAGCGGTAATGAGCAGTTCTTC	TRBD2	TRBV7-8	TRBJ2-1	many
CASSYGGPPENEQFF	TGTGCCAGCAGCTACGGGGGCCCTCCAGAGAATGAGCAGTTCTTC	-	TRBV7-3	TRBJ2-1	many
CAQGREDTDTQYF	TGTGCCCAAGGGCGGGAGGACACAGATACGCAGTATTTT	TRBD2	TRBV10-3	TRBJ2-3	few
CASSILAGVPTGELFF	TGTGCCAGTAGCATACTAGCGGGAGTTCCCACCGGGGAGCTGTTTTTT	TRBD2	TRBV19	TRBJ2-2	-
CASDGGGDTQYF	TGTGCCAGCGACGGAGGCGGAGATACGCAGTATTTT	-	TRBV18	TRBJ2-3	-
CASIKQGNYGYTF	TGTGCCAGTATTAAGCAGGGGAACTATGGCTACACCTTC	-	TRBV19	TRBJ1-2	-
CASSPPGQRHNEQFF	TGTGCCAGCAGCCCGCCGGGACAGAGACACAATGAGCAGTTCTTC	TRBD1	TRBV6-1	TRBJ2-1	few
CASSRRGVNQPQHF	TGTGCCAGCAGCCGCAGGGGGGTTAATCAGCCCCAGCATTTT	TRBD1	TRBV7-8	TRBJ1-5	-
CASSLAGLAGEQQFF	TGTGCCAGCAGCTTAGCGGGACTAGCGGGGGAACAGCAGTTCTTC	TRBD2	TRBV7-2	TRBJ2-1	many
CASSVRGGLASGQNEQFF	TGTGCCAGCAGCGTCCGGGGGGGCCTGGCTAGCGGGCAAAATGAGCAGTTCTTC	TRBD2	TRBV9	TRBJ2-1	few
CASSEEPSSSTDTQYF	TGCGCCAGCAGCGAAGAGCCTAGCAGTAGCACAGATACGCAGTATTTT	-	TRBV4-3	TRBJ2-3	-
CASSYFGGGTEAFF	TGTGCCAGCAGTTACTTTGGGGGAGGTACTGAAGCTTTCTTT	-	TRBV6-6	TRBJ1-1	-
CASSSEGNEKLFF	TGTGCCAGTAGTTCCGAAGGGAATGAAAAACTGTTTTTT	-	TRBV19	TRBJ1-4	-
CASSLGGVDEQFF	TGTGCCAGCAGCTTAGGGGGAGTGGATGAGCAGTTCTTC	-	TRBV7-9	TRBJ2-1	-
CASSRSGLFNEQFF	TGCGCCAGCAGCAGGTCGGGACTATTCAATGAGCAGTTCTTC	TRBD2	TRBV5-1	TRBJ2-1	few
CASGLPRTNYGYTF	TGTGCTAGTGGTTTACCCCGGACCAACTATGGCTACACCTTC	-	TRBV12-5	TRBJ1-2	-
CAISESLVGGETQYF	TGTGCCATCAGTGAGTCCCTGGTTGGTGGGGAGACCCAGTACTTC	-	TRBV10-3	TRBJ2-5	many
CASSPDRNSDTQYF	TGTGCCAGCAGCCCGGACAGGAACTCAGATACGCAGTATTTT	TRBD1	TRBV5-6	TRBJ2-3	-
CASSARGQGAYNEQFF	TGTGCCAGCAGCGCCCGAGGACAGGGGGCCTACAATGAGCAGTTCTTC	TRBD1	TRBV9	TRBJ2-1	once
CASSLVGDTGELFF	TGTGCCAGCAGCTTAGTCGGAGACACCGGGGAGCTGTTTTTT	-	TRBV7-2	TRBJ2-2	few
CASSFERTNTGELFF	TGTGCCAGCAGTTTTGAGCGAACAAACACCGGGGAGCTGTTTTTT	-	TRBV28	TRBJ2-2	-
CASSLDTPYEQYF	TGTGCCAGCAGCCTAGATACTCCTTACGAGCAGTACTTC	-	TRBV11-2	TRBJ2-7	-
CASSIIGPPNEKLFF	TGTGCCAGCAGCATAATCGGGCCCCCTAATGAAAAACTGTTTTTT	-	TRBV7-2	TRBJ1-4	few
CSATPGPTSPLHF	TGCAGTGCTACACCGGGACCTACGTCACCCCTCCACTTT	-	TRBV20-1	TRBJ1-6	-
CASSLAGSFNWDEQFF	TGTGCCAGCAGCTTAGCGGGATCATTCAATTGGGATGAGCAGTTCTTC	-	TRBV11-2	TRBJ2-1	-
CASSPHGDGNQPQHF	TGTGCCAGCAGTCCCCACGGGGATGGCAATCAGCCCCAGCATTTT	-	TRBV28	TRBJ1-5	many
CASSFGQGGNQPQHF	TGTGCCAGCAGTTTTGGACAGGGTGGGAATCAGCCCCAGCATTTT	TRBD1	TRBV27	TRBJ1-5	few
CASSLEGLGETQYF	TGTGCCAGCAGCTTAGAAGGATTAGGGGAGACCCAGTACTTC	-	TRBV7-8	TRBJ2-5	-
CASTSGAGQGAMGSNQPQHF	TGTGCCAGTACCTCAGGGGCGGGACAGGGGGCAATGGGGAGCAATCAGCCCCAGCATTTT	TRBD1	TRBV19	TRBJ1-5	-
CASSQETAPVNYGYTF	TGTGCCAGCAGCCAAGAGACAGCCCCTGTGAACTATGGCTACACCTTC	-	TRBV4-2	TRBJ1-2	few
CASSNSPDRKETQYF	TGTGCCAGTAGTAATTCGCCGGACAGGAAAGAGACCCAGTACTTC	TRBD1	TRBV19	TRBJ2-5	-
CASSYDSGANVLTF	TGTGCCAGCAGTTACGATTCTGGGGCCAACGTCCTGACTTTC	-	TRBV6-1	TRBJ2-6	few
CASSTNTVQETQYF	TGTGCCAGCAGCACGAATACAGTTCAAGAGACCCAGTACTTC	-	TRBV7-8	TRBJ2-5	-
CASTLGPTGQPQHF	TGTGCCAGTACCCTGGGACCTACGGGTCAGCCCCAGCATTTT	-	TRBV19	TRBJ1-5	-
CASSSQGGWLHNYGYTF	TGTGCCAGCAGCAGTCAGGGGGGCTGGCTCCATAACTATGGCTACACCTTC	TRBD1	TRBV28	TRBJ1-2	-
CASSSIVSYNEQFF	TGTGCCAGCAGCTCTATCGTGTCCTACAATGAGCAGTTCTTC	-	TRBV7-2	TRBJ2-1	many
CASSQEKIRSRELFF	TGCGCCAGCAGCCAAGAAAAGATCAGGAGCAGGGAACTGTTTTTT	-	TRBV4-3	TRBJ1-4	-
CATSDLQGTVGYTF	TGTGCCACCAGTGATTTGCAAGGGACAGTAGGCTACACCTTC	TRBD1	TRBV24-1	TRBJ1-2	-
CASSQGQVNYEQYF	TGCGCCAGCAGCCAAGGACAGGTAAACTACGAGCAGTACTTC	-	TRBV4-3	TRBJ2-7	few
CASSLGQGAVHEQYF	TGTGCCAGCAGTCTAGGACAGGGGGCTGTCCACGAGCAGTACTTC	TRBD1	TRBV28	TRBJ2-7	-